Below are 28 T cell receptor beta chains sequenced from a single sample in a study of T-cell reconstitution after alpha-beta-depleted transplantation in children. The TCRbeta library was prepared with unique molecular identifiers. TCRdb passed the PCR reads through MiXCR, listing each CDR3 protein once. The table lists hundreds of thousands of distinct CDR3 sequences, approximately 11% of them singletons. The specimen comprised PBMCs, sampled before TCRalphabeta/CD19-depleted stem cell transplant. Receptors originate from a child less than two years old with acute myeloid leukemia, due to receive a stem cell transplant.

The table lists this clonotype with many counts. In DNA, the CDR3 is TGCGCCAGCAGTGGAGTCGGCGAGCAGTACTTC. Its protein product is CASSGVGEQYF. This chain connects TRBV4-1 to TRBJ2-7; D uncertain. V lost 6 bases and J 6 bases, leaving 9 bases between the germline ends. The CDR3 has 11 residues. CDR1 and CDR2 (germline): MGHRA, YSYEKL.

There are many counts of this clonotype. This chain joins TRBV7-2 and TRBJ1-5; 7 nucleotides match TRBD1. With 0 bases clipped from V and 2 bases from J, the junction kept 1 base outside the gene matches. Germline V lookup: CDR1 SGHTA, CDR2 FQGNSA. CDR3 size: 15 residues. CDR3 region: CASSLAGQGNQPQHF. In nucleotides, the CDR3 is TGTGCCAGCAGCTTAGCCGGACAGGGCAATCAGCCCCAGCATTTT.

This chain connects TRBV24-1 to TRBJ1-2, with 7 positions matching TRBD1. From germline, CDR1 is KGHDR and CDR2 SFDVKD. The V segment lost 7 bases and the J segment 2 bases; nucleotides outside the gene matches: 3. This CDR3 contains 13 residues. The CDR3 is CATSQGQNYGYTF. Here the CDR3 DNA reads TGTGCCACCAGCCAGGGACAGAACTATGGCTACACCTTC.

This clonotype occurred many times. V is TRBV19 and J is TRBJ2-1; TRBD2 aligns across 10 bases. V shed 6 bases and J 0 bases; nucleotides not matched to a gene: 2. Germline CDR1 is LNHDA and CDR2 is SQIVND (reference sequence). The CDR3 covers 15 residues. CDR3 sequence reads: CASSEREGSYNEQFF. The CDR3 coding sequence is TGTGCCAGTAGCGAGCGGGAGGGCTCCTACAATGAGCAGTTCTTC. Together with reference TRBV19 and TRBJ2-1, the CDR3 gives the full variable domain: DGGITQSPKYLFRKEGQNVTLSCEQNLNHDAMYWYRQDPGQGLRLIYYSQIVNDFQKGDIAEGYSVSREKKESFPLTVTSAQKNPTAFYLCASSEREGSYNEQFFGPGTRLTVL.

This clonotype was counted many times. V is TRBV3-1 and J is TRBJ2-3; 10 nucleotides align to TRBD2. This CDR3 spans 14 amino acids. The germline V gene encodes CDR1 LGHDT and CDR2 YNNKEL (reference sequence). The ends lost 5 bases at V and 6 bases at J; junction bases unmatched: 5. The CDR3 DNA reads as TGTGCCAGCAGCACATGGACTAGCGGTGATACGCAGTATTTT. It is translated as CASSTWTSGDTQYF.

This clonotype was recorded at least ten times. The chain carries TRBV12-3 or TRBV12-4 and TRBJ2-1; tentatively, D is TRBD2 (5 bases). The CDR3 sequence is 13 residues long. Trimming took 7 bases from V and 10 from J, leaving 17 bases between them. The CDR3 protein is CASKGRSSGEQFF. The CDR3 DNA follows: TGTGCCAGCAAAGGAAGATCTTCGGGAGAGCAGTTCTTC.

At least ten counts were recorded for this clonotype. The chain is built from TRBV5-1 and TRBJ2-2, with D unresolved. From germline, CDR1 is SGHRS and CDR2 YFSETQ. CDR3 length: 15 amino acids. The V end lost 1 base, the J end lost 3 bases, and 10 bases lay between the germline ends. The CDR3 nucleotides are TGCGCCAGCAGCTTGATGACTTCCGACACCGGGGAGCTGTTTTTT. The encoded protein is CASSLMTSDTGELFF.

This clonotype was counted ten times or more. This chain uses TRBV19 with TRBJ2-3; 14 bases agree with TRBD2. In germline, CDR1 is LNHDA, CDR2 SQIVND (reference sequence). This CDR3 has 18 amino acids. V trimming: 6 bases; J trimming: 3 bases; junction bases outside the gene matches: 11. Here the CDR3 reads CASSITWTSGGLTDTQYF. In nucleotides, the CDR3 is TGTGCCAGTAGCATAACCTGGACTAGCGGGGGGCTGACAGATACGCAGTATTTT.

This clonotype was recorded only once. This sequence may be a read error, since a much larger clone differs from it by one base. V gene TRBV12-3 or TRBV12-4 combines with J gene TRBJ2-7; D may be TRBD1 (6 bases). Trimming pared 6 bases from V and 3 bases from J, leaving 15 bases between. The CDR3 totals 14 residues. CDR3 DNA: TGTGCCAGCAGCCTCGAGGGGGTATTCTACGAGCAGTACTTC. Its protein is CASSLEGVFYEQYF.

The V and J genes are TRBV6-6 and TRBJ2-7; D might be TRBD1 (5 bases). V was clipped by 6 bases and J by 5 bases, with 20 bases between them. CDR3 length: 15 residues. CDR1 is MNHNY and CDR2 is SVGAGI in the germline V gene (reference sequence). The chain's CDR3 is CASSPSPTVGNEQYF. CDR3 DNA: TGTGCCAGCAGCCCCTCCCCGACAGTGGGAAACGAGCAGTACTTC.

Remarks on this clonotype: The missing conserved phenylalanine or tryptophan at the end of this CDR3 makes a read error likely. The CDR3 is CASSPFTGGFGYTS. CDR3 DNA: TGTGCCAGCAGTCCCTTCACAGGGGGCTTTGGCTACACCTCC. V gene TRBV12-3 or TRBV12-4 combines with J gene TRBJ1-2, with 9 bases aligning to TRBD1. The junction had 8 bases not matched to a gene; V was cut back by 5 bases and J by 7 bases. The CDR3 has 14 amino acids.

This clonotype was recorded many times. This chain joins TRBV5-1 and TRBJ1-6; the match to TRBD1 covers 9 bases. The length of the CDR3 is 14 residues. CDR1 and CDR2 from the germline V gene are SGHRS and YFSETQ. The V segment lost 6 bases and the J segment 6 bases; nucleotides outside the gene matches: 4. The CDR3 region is CASKVQGANSPLHF. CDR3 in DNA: TGCGCCAGCAAGGTACAGGGGGCTAATTCACCCCTCCACTTT.

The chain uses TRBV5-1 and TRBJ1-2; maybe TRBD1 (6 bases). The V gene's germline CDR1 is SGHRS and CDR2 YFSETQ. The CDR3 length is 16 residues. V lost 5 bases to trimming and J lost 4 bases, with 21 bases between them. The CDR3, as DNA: TGCGCCAGCAGGAGGGTACAGGGCCCATTACTCTATGGCTACACCTTC. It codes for CASRRVQGPLLYGYTF.

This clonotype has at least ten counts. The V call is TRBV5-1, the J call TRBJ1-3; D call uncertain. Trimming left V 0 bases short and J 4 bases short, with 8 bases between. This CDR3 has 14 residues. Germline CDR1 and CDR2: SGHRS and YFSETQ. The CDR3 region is CASSLAGRGNTIYF. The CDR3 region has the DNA TGCGCCAGCAGCTTGGCGGGGAGAGGAAACACCATATATTTT. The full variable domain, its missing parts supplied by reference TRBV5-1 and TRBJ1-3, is KAGVTQTPRYLIKTRGQQVTLSCSPISGHRSVSWYQQTPGQGLQFLFEYFSETQRNKGNFPGRFSGRQFSNSRSEMNVSTLELGDSALYLCASSLAGRGNTIYFGEGSWLTVV.

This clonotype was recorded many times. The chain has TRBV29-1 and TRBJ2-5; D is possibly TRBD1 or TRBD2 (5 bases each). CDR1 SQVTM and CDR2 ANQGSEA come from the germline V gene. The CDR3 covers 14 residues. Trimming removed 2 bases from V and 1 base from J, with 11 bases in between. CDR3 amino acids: CSVERRGAQETQYF. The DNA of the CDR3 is TGCAGCGTTGAACGCCGAGGGGCCCAAGAGACCCAGTACTTC.

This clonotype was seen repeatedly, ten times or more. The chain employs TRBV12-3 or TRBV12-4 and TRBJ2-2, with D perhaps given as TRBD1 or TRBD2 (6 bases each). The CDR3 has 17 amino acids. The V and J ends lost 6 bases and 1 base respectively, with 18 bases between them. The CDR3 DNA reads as TGTGCCAGCAGCCCACTAGCCGAAGGGGGGAACACCGGGGAGCTGTTTTTT. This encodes CASSPLAEGGNTGELFF.

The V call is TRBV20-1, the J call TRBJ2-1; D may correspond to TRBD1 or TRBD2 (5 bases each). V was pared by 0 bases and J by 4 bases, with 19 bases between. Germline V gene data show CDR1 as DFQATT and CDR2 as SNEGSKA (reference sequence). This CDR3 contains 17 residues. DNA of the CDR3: TGCAGTGCTAGAGATCTTCGCCTCAGCGAGGGGTACAATGAGCAGTTCTTC. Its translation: CSARDLRLSEGYNEQFF.

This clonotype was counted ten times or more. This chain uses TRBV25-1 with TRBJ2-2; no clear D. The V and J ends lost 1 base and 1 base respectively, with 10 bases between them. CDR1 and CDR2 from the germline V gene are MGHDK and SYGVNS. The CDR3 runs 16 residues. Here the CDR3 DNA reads TGTGCCAGCAGTGAATCCCGGAAGAAGAACACCGGGGAGCTGTTTTTT. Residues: CASSESRKKNTGELFF. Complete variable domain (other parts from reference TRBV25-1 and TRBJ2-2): EADIYQTPRYLVIGTGKKITLECSQTMGHDKMYWYQQDPGMELHLIHYSYGVNSTEKGDLSSESTVSRIRTEHFPLTLESARPSHTSQYLCASSESRKKNTGELFFGEGSRLTVL.

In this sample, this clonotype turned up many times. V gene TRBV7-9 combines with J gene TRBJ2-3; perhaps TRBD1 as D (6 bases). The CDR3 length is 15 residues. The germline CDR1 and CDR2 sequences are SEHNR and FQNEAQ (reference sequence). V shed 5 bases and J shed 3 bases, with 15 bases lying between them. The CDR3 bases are TGTGCCAGCAGCGTCGAAACAGGGAGAACAGATACGCAGTATTTT. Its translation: CASSVETGRTDTQYF.

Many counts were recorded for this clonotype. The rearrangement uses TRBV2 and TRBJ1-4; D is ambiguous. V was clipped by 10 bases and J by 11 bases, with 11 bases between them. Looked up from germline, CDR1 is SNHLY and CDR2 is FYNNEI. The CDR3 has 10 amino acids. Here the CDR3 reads CAIRASKLFF. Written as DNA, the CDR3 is TGTGCCATTCGGGCCAGTAAACTGTTTTTT. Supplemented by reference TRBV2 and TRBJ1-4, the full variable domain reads EPEVTQTPSHQVTQMGQEVILRCVPISNHLYFYWYRQILGQKVEFLVSFYNNEISEKSEIFDDQFSVERPDGSNFTLKIRSTKLEDSAMYFCAIRASKLFFGSGTQLSVL.

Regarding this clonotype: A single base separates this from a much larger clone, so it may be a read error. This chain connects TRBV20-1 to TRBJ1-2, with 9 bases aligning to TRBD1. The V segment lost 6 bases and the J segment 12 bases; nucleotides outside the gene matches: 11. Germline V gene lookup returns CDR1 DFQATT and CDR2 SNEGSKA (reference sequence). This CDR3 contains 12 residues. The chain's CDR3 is CSAPQGAGGDTF. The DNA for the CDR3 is TGCAGTGCCCCACAGGGGGCAGGGGGCGACACCTTC.

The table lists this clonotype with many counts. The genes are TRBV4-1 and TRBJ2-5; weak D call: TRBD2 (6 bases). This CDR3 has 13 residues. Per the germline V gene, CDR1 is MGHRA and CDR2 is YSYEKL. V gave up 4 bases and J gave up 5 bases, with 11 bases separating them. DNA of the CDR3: TGCGCCAGCAGCCTTGAAGGAGGGGAGACCCAGTACTTC. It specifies CASSLEGGETQYF.

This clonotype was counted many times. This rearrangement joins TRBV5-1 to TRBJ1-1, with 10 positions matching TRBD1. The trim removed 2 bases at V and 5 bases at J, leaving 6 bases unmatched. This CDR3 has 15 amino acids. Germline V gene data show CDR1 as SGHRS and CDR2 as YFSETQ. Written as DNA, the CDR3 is TGCGCCAGCAGCTTCGGGGACAGGGGAGGAACTGAAGCTTTCTTT. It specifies CASSFGDRGGTEAFF.

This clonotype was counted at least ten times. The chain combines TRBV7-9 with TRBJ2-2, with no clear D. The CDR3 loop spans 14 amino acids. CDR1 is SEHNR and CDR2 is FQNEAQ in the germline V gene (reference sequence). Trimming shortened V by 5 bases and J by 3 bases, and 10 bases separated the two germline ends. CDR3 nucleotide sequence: TGTGCCAGCAGCCTCGACATTTACACCGGGGAGCTGTTTTTT. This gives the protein CASSLDIYTGELFF.

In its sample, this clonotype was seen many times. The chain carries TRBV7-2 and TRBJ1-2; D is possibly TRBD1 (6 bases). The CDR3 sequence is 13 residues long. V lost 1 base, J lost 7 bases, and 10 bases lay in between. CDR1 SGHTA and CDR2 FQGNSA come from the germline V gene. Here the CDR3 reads CASSLDSGAGYTF. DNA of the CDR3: TGTGCCAGCAGCTTAGATTCGGGGGCTGGCTACACCTTC.

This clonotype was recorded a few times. The CDR3 sequence is CASRLGQTYEQYF. CDR3 nucleotide sequence: TGTGCCAGCAGACTAGGACAGACCTACGAGCAGTACTTC. The rearrangement uses TRBV12-3 or TRBV12-4 and TRBJ2-7; a weak D match, TRBD1 (6 bases). This CDR3 is built from 13 residues. Trimming pared 6 bases from V and 2 bases from J, leaving 11 bases between.

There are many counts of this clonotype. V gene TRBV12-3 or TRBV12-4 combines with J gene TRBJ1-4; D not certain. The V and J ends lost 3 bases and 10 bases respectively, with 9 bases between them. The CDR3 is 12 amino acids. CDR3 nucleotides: TGTGCCAGCAGTTTCCCCCTCGGAAAACTGTTTTTT. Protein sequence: CASSFPLGKLFF.

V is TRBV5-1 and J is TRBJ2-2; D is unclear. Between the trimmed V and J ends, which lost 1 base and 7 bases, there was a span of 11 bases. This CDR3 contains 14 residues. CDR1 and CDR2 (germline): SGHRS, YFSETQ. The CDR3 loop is CASSLFREDGELFF. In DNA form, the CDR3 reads TGCGCCAGCAGCTTGTTTAGGGAAGACGGGGAGCTGTTTTTT.